This T cell receptor (beta chain) is from a study of cytomegalovirus exposure and HLA in healthy donors. Study summary: One earlier analysis, a look at 150 million to 200 million T cells, found about 100 million unique TCR beta sequences.

The PCR employed 60 Vbeta primers together with 13 Jbeta primers. The method was immunoSEQ multiplex PCR; TCRdb's version includes in-frame clones alone and lacks a portion of them. This sample has 120,000 or so clones, with around 68% found just once. In regard to this clone: Its antigen remains unidentified.

Healthy bone marrow donors formed the donor group. Points from the study as a whole: Investigators reported 164 TCR beta chains as tied to cytomegalovirus. One cluster of highly shared sequence variants probably arose as a sequencing artifact.

The CDR3 is made up of 15 amino acids. J was trimmed by 5 bases and V by 6 bases; bases with no gene match: 7. Germline lookup yields CDR1 LNHDA and CDR2 SQIVND (reference sequence). Specimen: PBMCs. The chain couples TRBV19 to TRBJ1-6; TRBD1 agrees at 7 bases. The sequence was collected from a woman aged 45-60 years in good health and CMV-seropositive. The CDR3 nucleotides are TGTGCCAGTAGAGACAGGGCGGTTAATAATTCACCCCTCCACTTT. Its translation: CASRDRAVNNSPLHF.